This is a list of T cell receptor beta chains from one sample in a study of liver allograft versus peripheral blood T cells. From the reads, TCRdb called clonotypes with MiXCR, one entry per CDR3 protein. The data show approximately 12,000 distinct CDR3 sequences, with about 23% seen just once and around 1.5% held by the top ten. These receptors were obtained from a human patient who had a liver transplant. Some T cells could come from the graft donor. Each CDR3 is given with its conserved first and last residue. D genes are given only for firm matches. The listing skips clone size in some rows; elsewhere it reads once, few, many or a size class.

NA,NA,TRBV20-1,TRBJ1-2,TGCAGTGCTAGATTGGCAGTGAACTATGGCTACACCTTC,CSARLAVNYGYTF
NA,few,TRBV7-2,TRBJ1-6,TGTGCCAGCAGCGATACAGGGCGAAATTCACCCCTCCACTTT,CASSDTGRNSPLHF
TRBD1,many,TRBV27,TRBJ1-1,TGTGCCAGCAGCCGGGACAGGGCTTATGCTGAAGCTTTCTTT,CASSRDRAYAEAFF
NA,medium-sized,TRBV6-1,TRBJ2-7,TGTGCCAGCAAGGCCGGAACCTACGAGCAGTACTTC,CASKAGTYEQYF
NA,NA,TRBV20-1,TRBJ2-1,TGCAGTGCTCCCTCCCGGGACGTCAATGAGCAGTTCTTC,CSAPSRDVNEQFF
NA,medium-sized,TRBV18,TRBJ2-7,TGTGCCAGCTCCCGCCCGGGCTCCTACGAGCAGTACTTC,CASSRPGSYEQYF
NA,few,TRBV15,TRBJ1-2,TGTGCCACCAGCAGAGTAAGGGGCTATGGCTACACCTTC,CATSRVRGYGYTF
NA,NA,TRBV10-3,TRBJ2-7,TGTGCCATCAGAGGGACAATAAACCACGAGCAGTACTTC,CAIRGTINHEQYF
NA,few,TRBV9,TRBJ2-1,TGTGCCAGCAGCCCCGCCGTACGCAGGGGTAGCTCCTACAATGAGCAGTTCTTC,CASSPAVRRGSSYNEQFF
TRBD2,NA,TRBV5-4,TRBJ2-5,TGTGCCAGCAGCTTCAGACTAGCGGGGGGGGAGACCCAGTACTTC,CASSFRLAGGETQYF
NA,NA,TRBV30,TRBJ2-5,TGTGCCTGGAGTGTGGGAGTTGTCGAGACCCAGTACTTC,CAWSVGVVETQYF
TRBD1,medium-sized,TRBV6-6,TRBJ1-6,TGTGCCAGCAGCCGCGGACAGGGATATAATTCACCCCTCCACTTT,CASSRGQGYNSPLHF
TRBD1,medium-sized,TRBV18,TRBJ1-2,TGTGCCAGCTCACCAAACCAGGGGGCGCGCGGCTACACCTTC,CASSPNQGARGYTF
TRBD1,few,TRBV10-3,TRBJ1-5,TGTGCCATCAGTCCAGAGACAGGGGTCGATCAGCCCCAGCATTTT,CAISPETGVDQPQHF
NA,few,TRBV7-9,TRBJ2-1,TGTGCCAGCAGTCCTAAGGTCGATGAGCAGTTCTTC,CASSPKVDEQFF
TRBD1,NA,TRBV20-1,TRBJ1-5,TGCAGTGCCCCCCGGGACAGGGGGAGAGCTATAAATCAGCCCCAGCATTTT,CSAPRDRGRAINQPQHF
TRBD2,few,TRBV5-4,TRBJ2-7,TGTGCCAGCAGAGCGGGGGACTCCTACGAGCAGTACTTC,CASRAGDSYEQYF
NA,few,TRBV14,TRBJ1-1,TGTGCCAGCAGCCAAACCTCCAGGTTAAACACTGAAGCTTTCTTT,CASSQTSRLNTEAFF
TRBD1,medium-sized,TRBV6-5,TRBJ1-2,TGTGCCAGCAGTTACCGACAGGGCGGCTATGGCTACACCTTC,CASSYRQGGYGYTF
NA,few,TRBV7-9,TRBJ1-2,TGTGCCAGCAGCTTGAGCGGGGCCGGAGCTAACTATGGCTACACCTTC,CASSLSGAGANYGYTF
TRBD2,many,TRBV6-2/TRBV6-3,TRBJ2-5,TGTGCCAGCAGTCAACGACTAGCGGGAGGACCAGAGACCCAGTACTTC,CASSQRLAGGPETQYF
TRBD2,many,TRBV6-2/TRBV6-3,TRBJ2-7,TGTGCCAGCAGTGGATCCCTAGCGGGAGGGGAATACGAGCAGTACTTC,CASSGSLAGGEYEQYF
NA,medium-sized,TRBV10-3,TRBJ2-7,TGTGCCATAAAGGGGGGGAGGGAGCAGTACTTC,CAIKGGREQYF
NA,few,TRBV13,TRBJ2-4,TGTGCCAGCAGCTTAGCCCAGGGCGGTGCGGACATTCAGTACTTC,CASSLAQGGADIQYF
TRBD1,NA,TRBV10-3,TRBJ2-7,TGTGCCATCAGAACCGCCGGGACAGCCTACGAGCAGTACTTC,CAIRTAGTAYEQYF
TRBD2,NA,TRBV15,TRBJ2-7,TGTGCCACCAGCCTAGGTTACAGCGGGATAGGCGAGCAGTACTTC,CATSLGYSGIGEQYF
NA,NA,TRBV20-1,TRBJ1-5,TGCAGTGCTAGCGATCGTCGAGGAATAGGTCAGCCCCAGCATTTT,CSASDRRGIGQPQHF
NA,medium-sized,TRBV19,TRBJ1-2,TGTGCCAGTAGTACTCAAGCGAGGGGCCCCAACTATGGCTACACCTTC,CASSTQARGPNYGYTF
NA,medium-sized,TRBV24-1,TRBJ1-2,TGTGCCACCAGTGACCACAGCGGGAGGGGCTACACCTTC,CATSDHSGRGYTF
NA,NA,TRBV10-3,TRBJ1-3,TGTGCCACCCATGAGGTAGCTGGAAACACCATATATTTT,CATHEVAGNTIYF
NA,few,TRBV19,TRBJ1-1,TGTGCCAGTAGTGCCTGGGACCCCGGTGAAGCTTTCTTT,CASSAWDPGEAFF
NA,NA,TRBV13,TRBJ1-2,TGTGCCAGCAGCTTAATGAAGGACGTTGGCTACACCTTC,CASSLMKDVGYTF
NA,few,TRBV30,TRBJ1-5,TGTGCCTGGAGTGTAGGCGGGAATCAGCCCCAGCATTTT,CAWSVGGNQPQHF
TRBD1,medium-sized,TRBV18,TRBJ1-1,TGTGCCAGCTCACCACATCCCGGGACAGTGAACACTGAAGCTTTCTTT,CASSPHPGTVNTEAFF
TRBD1,few,TRBV6-6,TRBJ2-7,TGTGCCAGCAGTTACCCGGGACAGACCTACGAGCAGTACTTC,CASSYPGQTYEQYF
NA,NA,TRBV7-3,TRBJ1-1,TGTGCCAGCAGCCCCATGGGGGGCCCCGGGCCAACTTTCTTT,CASSPMGGPGPTFF
NA,few,TRBV6-1,TRBJ2-7,TGTGCCAGCAGATACAGGGATCGGGGAAACGAGCAGTACTTC,CASRYRDRGNEQYF
TRBD2,NA,TRBV6-2/TRBV6-3,TRBJ2-6,TGTGCCAGCAGAAAGATCACTAGCGGGGGCTCTGGGGCCAACGTCCTGACTTTC,CASRKITSGGSGANVLTF